The clone carrying this T cell receptor (beta chain) was counted a single time. Seattle cases were enrolled at active infection and followed longitudinally. As originally analysed: The authors estimated nucleated cell counts from reference gene primer amplification. TCRdb's copy holds only in-frame clones and misses some; the assay was immunoSEQ multiplex PCR. The V and J calls and clone size are taken from that table; D and trimming were inferred from the DNA. Found here are about 97,000 clones, roughly 89% of them singletons; the top ten hold 1.9%. This sample is drawn from a study of blood T cell repertoires in COVID-19. Looking at the study overall: Material from acute and convalescent COVID-19 was sourced from the United States, Italy and Spain. Sample material is recorded as cDNA or gDNA derived from T cells, B-cell-depleted T cells, or PBMCs.

This TCR came from a woman aged 45 to 65 with COVID-19, enrolled during active disease. Sequenced sample: peripheral blood.

The CDR3 loop is CASSLGGTGVSYGYTF. CDR3 bases: TGTGCCAGCAGCTTAGGGGGGACAGGGGTTAGCTATGGCTACACCTTC. This chain links TRBV7-2 with TRBJ1-2, with 10 bases that match TRBD1. The trim removed 1 base at V and 4 bases at J, leaving 6 bases unmatched. The CDR3 runs 16 residues. CDR1 SGHTA and CDR2 FQGNSA come from the germline V gene.